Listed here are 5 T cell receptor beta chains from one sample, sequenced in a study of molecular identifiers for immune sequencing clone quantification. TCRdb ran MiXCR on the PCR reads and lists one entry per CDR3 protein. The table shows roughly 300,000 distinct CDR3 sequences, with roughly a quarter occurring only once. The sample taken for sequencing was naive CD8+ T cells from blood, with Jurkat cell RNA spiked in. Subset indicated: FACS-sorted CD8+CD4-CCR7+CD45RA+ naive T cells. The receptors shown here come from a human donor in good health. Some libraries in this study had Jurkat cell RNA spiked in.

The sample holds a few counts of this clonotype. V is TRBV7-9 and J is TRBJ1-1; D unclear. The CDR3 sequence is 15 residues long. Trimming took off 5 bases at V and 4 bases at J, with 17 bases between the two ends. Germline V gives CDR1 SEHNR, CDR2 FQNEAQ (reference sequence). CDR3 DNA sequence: TGTGCCAGCAGCACCCCGACACGACGGGGCACTGAAGCTTTCTTT. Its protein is CASSTPTRRGTEAFF.

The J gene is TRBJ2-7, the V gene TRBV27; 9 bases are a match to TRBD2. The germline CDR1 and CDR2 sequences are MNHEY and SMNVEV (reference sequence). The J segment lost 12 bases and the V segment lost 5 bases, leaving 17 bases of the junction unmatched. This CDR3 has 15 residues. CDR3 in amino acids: CASSRSSGTHLGLYF. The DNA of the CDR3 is TGTGCCAGCAGTCGGTCTAGCGGGACCCACCTTGGTTTGTACTTC.

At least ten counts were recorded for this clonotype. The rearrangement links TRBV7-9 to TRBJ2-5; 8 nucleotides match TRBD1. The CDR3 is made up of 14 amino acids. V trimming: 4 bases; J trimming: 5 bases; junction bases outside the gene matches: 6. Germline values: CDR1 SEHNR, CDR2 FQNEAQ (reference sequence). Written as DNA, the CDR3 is TGTGCCAGCAGCTCATACAGGGGGATTGAGACCCAGTACTTC. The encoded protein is CASSSYRGIETQYF.

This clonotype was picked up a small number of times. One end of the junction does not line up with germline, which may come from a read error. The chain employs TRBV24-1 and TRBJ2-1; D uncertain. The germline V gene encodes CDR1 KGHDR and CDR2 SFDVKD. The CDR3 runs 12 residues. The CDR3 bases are TGTGCCACCAGTGATAGCTACGATGAGCAGTTCTTC. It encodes CATSDSYDEQFF.

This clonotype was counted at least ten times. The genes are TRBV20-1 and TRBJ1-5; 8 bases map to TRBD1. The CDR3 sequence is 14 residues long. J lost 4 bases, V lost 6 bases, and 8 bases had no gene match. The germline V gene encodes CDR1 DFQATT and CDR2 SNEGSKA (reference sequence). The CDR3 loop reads CSATEDRANQPQHF. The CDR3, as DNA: TGCAGTGCCACTGAGGACAGGGCTAATCAGCCCCAGCATTTT.